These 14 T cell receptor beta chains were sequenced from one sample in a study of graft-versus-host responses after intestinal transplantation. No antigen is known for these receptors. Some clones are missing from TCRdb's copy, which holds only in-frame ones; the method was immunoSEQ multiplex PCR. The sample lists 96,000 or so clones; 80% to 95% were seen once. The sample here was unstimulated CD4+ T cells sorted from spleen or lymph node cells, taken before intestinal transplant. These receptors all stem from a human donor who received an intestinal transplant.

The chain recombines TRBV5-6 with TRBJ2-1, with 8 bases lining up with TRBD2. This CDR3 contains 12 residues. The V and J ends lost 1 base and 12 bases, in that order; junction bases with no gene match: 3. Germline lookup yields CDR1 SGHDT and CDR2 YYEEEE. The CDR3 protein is CASSLSSGMQFF. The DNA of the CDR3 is TGTGCCAGCAGCTTGAGTAGCGGGATGCAGTTCTTC.

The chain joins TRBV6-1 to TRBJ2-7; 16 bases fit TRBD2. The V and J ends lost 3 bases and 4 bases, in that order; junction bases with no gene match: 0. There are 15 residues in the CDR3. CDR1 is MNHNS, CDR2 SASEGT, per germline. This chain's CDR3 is CASSEGLAGGYEQYF. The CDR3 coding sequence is TGTGCCAGCAGTGAGGGACTAGCGGGAGGGTACGAGCAGTACTTC.

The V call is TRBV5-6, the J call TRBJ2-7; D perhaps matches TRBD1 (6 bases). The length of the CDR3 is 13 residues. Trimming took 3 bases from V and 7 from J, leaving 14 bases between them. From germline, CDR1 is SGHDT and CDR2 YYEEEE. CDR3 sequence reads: CASSSTGEEEQYF. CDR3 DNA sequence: TGTGCCAGCAGCTCGACAGGCGAGGAAGAGCAGTACTTC.

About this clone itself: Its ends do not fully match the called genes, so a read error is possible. CDR3 sequence reads: CASSLGTGQGDPYGYTF. In DNA, the CDR3 is TGTGCCAGCAGTTTAGGAACCGGACAGGGCGACCCCTATGGCTACACCTTC. V gene TRBV7-9 combines with J gene TRBJ1-2, with 8 bases lining up with TRBD1. CDR1 and CDR2 from the germline V gene are SEHNR and FQNEAQ (reference sequence). This CDR3 region has 17 residues.

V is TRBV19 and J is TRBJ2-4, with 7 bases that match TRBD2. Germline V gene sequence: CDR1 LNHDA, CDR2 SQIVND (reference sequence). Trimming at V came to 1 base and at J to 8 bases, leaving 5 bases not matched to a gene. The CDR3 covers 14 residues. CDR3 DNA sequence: TGTGCCAGTAGTATAGGACTAGCAAGGTACATTCAGTACTTC. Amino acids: CASSIGLARYIQYF. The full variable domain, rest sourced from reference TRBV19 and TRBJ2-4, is DGGITQSPKYLFRKEGQNVTLSCEQNLNHDAMYWYRQDPGQGLRLIYYSQIVNDFQKGDIAEGYSVSREKKESFPLTVTSAQKNPTAFYLCASSIGLARYIQYFGAGTRLSVL.

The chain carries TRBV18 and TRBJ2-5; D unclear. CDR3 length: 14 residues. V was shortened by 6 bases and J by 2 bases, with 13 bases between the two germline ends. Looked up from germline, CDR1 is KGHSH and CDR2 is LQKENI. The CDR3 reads CASSSLAAQETQYF. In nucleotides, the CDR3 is TGTGCCAGCTCGTCACTTGCGGCACAAGAGACCCAGTACTTC. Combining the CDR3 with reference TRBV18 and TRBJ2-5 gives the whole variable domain NAGVMQNPRHLVRRRGQEARLRCSPMKGHSHVYWYRQLPEEGLKFMVYLQKENIIDESGMPKERFSAEFPKEGPSILRIQQVVRGDSAAYFCASSSLAAQETQYFGPGTRLLVL.

The CDR3 DNA reads as TGTGCCAGTAGTCACAGGTCTACTAACTCCTACGAGCAGTACTTC. Translating it yields CASSHRSTNSYEQYF. The chain carries TRBV19 and TRBJ2-7, with D possibly matching TRBD1 (5 bases). The ends were cut back, 5 bases at V and 0 bases at J, with 14 bases in the middle. Germline CDR1 is LNHDA and CDR2 is SQIVND (reference sequence). The CDR3 has 15 residues.

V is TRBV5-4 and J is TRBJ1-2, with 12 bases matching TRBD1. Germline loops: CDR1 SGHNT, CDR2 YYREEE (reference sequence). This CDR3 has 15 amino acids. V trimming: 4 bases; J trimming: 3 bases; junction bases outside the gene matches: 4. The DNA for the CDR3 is TGTGCCAGCAGCAAGGGACAGGGGGCATACTATGGCTACACCTTC. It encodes CASSKGQGAYYGYTF.

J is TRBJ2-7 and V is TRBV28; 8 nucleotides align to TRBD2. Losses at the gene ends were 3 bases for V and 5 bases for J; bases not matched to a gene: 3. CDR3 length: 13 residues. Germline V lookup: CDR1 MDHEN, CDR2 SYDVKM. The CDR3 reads CASSFPAGDEQYF. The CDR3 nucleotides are TGTGCCAGCAGTTTCCCAGCGGGGGACGAGCAGTACTTC.

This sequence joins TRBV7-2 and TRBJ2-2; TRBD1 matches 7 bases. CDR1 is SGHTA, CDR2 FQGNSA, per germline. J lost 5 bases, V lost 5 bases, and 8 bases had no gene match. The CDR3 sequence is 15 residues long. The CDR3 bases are TGTGCCAGCAGCCCGTACAGGGGAAGGACCGGGGAGCTGTTTTTT. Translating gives CASSPYRGRTGELFF.

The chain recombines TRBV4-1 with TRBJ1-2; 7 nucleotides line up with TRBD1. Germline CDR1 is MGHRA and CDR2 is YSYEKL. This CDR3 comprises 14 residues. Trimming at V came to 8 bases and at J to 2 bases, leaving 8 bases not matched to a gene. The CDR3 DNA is TGCGCCAGCGTAGGCTCAGGGGGAAACTATGGCTACACCTTC. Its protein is CASVGSGGNYGYTF.

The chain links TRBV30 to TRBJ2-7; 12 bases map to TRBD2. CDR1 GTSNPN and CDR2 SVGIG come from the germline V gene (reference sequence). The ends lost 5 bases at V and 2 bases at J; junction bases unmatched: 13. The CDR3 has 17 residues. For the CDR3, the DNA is TGTGCCTGGGATGCCTACCGGACTAGCGGGACGGCCTACGAGCAGTACTTC. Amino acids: CAWDAYRTSGTAYEQYF. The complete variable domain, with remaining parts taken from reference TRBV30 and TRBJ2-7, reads SQTIHQWPATLVQPVGSPLSLECTVEGTSNPNLYWYRQAAGRGLQLLFYSVGIGQISSEVPQNLSASRPQDRQFILSSKKLLLSDSGFYLCAWDAYRTSGTAYEQYFGPGTRLTVT.

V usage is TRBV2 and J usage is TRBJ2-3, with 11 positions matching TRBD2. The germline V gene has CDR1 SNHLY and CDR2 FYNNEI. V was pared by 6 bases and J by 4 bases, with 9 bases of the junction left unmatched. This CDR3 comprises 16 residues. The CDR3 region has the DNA TGTGCCAGCAGGGCAGAACTAGCGGGAGCCGCAGATACGCAGTATTTT. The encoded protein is CASRAELAGAADTQYF.

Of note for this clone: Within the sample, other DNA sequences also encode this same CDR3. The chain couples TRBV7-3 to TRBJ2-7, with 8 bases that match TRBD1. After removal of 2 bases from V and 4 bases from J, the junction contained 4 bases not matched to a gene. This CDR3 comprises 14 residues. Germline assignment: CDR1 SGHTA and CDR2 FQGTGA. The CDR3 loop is CASSLGQGAYEQYF. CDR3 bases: TGTGCCAGCAGCTTAGGGCAGGGGGCTTACGAGCAGTACTTC. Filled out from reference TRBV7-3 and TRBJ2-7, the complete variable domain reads GAGVSQTPSNKVTEKGKYVELRCDPISGHTALYWYRQSLGQGPEFLIYFQGTGAADDSGLPNDRFFAVRPEGSVSTLKIQRTERGDSAVYLCASSLGQGAYEQYFGPGTRLTVT.